The sequence of this T cell receptor beta chain was determined in a study of blood T cell repertoires in COVID-19. On the study more broadly: COVID-19 samples from acute and convalescent phases originated in the United States, Italy and Spain. PBMCs, B-cell-depleted T cells, or T cells were the source of the cDNA or gDNA that made up the material.

Assay used: immunoSEQ multiplex PCR; TCRdb lists only in-frame clones, some missing. Seen here are 130,000 to 150,000 clones, 80% to 90% observed once, and the top ten hold 8%. CDR1 is MNHEY and CDR2 is SVGAGI in the germline V gene. This CDR3 contains 14 residues. The V and J ends lost 6 bases and 7 bases, in that order; junction bases with no gene match: 8. The chain employs TRBV6-5 and TRBJ1-2, with 10 bases lining up with TRBD1. The sequence was collected from a woman between 55 and 75 years old with COVID-19, enrolled during active disease. The material sequenced was peripheral blood. The CDR3 is CASSTDRGLGGYTF. DNA for the CDR3: TGTGCCAGCAGCACCGACAGGGGGCTTGGTGGCTACACCTTC.